This T cell receptor (beta chain) was profiled in a study of cytomegalovirus exposure and HLA in healthy donors. Study-wide findings and caveats: Rarity characterized most TCR sequences, yet some public TCRs appeared in many donors. The tendency of first-cohort TCR clusters to co-occur in the approximately 110 validation repertoires was identified by a subsequent analysis. Cytomegalovirus association was assigned to about 150 TCR beta chains.

The CDR3 is made up of 16 amino acids. The V gene's germline CDR1 is LNHDA and CDR2 SQIVND (reference sequence). V shed 7 bases and J 0 bases; nucleotides not matched to a gene: 8. As regards this clone: Its target is unknown.

Sequencing used immunoSEQ multiplex PCR; TCRdb keeps in-frame clones, though not all of them. The table has roughly 120,000 clones, 86% seen once. Material: PBMCs. This receptor was obtained from a man aged 18 to 35 in good health and CMV-seronegative. The J gene is TRBJ2-2, the V gene TRBV19; TRBD1 matches at 7 bases. CDR3 loop: CASNSPGTANTGELFF. The CDR3 DNA is TGTGCCAGTAATTCACCCGGGACAGCGAACACCGGGGAGCTGTTTTTT.